This TCR beta chain was recovered during a study of T-cell memory formation after mild COVID-19. V lost 5 bases to trimming and J lost 0 bases, with 9 bases between them. CDR3 length: 13 residues. Germline V lookup: CDR1 DFQATT, CDR2 SNEGSKA (reference sequence). Remarks on this clonotype: Its antigen is unknown.

MiXCR was run by TCRdb on the 5' RACE reads, yielding one entry per CDR3 protein. Among about 310,000 distinct CDR3 sequences, roughly 21% were seen once, and the ten largest hold 20% to 25%. Points from the study as a whole: Those CD4+ clones that contracted were mainly in CM and EM (CD8+ ones in EMRA).

This receptor was identified in a man between 18 and 29 years old who had mild COVID-19 (a few samples of this study predate the infection). Cell type and time point are not known. The sample taken for sequencing was PBMCs or a T cell subset sorted from them (not recorded which). This chain connects TRBV20-1 to TRBJ2-3, with D possibly TRBD2 on 6 matching bases. CDR3 coding DNA: TGCAGTGCTCCCGGGGGTAGCACAGATACGCAGTATTTT. Residues: CSAPGGSTDTQYF.